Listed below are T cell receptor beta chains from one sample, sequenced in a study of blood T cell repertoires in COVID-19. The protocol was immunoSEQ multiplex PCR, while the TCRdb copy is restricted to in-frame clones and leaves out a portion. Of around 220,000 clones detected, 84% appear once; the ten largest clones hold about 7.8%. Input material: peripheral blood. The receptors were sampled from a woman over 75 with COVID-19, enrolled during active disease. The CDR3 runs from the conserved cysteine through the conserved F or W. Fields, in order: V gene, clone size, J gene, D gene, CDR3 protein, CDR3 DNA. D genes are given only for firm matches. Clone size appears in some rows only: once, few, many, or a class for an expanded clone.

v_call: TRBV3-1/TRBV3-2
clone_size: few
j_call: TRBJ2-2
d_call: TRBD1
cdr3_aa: CASSGIDRGSGGELFF
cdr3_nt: TGTGCCAGCAGTGGCATTGACAGGGGAAGTGGCGGGGAGCTGTTTTTT

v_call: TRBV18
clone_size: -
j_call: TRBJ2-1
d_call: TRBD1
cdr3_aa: CASSLNWGTASTLTNEQFF
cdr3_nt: TGTGCCAGCTCCCTAAACTGGGGGACAGCATCCACCCTTACCAATGAGCAGTTCTTC

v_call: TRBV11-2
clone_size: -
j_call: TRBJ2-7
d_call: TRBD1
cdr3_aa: CASSPVGGPSYEQYF
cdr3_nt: TGTGCCAGCAGCCCAGTAGGGGGCCCCTCCTACGAGCAGTACTTC

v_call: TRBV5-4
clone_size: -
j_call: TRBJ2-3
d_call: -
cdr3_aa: CASSFLSYTDTQYF
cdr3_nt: TGTGCCAGCAGCTTTTTGAGTTACACAGATACGCAGTATTTT

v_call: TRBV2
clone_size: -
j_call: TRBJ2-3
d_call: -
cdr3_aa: CASRREGTQYF
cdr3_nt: TGTGCCAGCCGGCGGGAAGGTACGCAGTATTTT

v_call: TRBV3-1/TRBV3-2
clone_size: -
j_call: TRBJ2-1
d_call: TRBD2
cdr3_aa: CASSRPGGSYNEQFF
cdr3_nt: TGTGCCAGCAGCCGGCCGGGGGGCTCCTACAATGAGCAGTTCTTC

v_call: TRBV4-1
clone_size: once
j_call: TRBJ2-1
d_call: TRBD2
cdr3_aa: CASSRTSGMGGEQFF
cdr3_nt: TGCGCCAGCAGCCGGACTAGCGGGATGGGGGGCGAGCAGTTCTTC

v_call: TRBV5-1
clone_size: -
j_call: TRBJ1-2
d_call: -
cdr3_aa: CASSLVGQGADTF
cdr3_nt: -

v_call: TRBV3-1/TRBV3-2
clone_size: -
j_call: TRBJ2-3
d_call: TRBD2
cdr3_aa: CASSPSGDTQYF
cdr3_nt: TGTGCCAGCAGCCCCAGCGGGGACACGCAGTATTTT

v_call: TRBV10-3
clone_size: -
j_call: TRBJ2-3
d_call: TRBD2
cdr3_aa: CATLAGSGRVGSTDTQYF
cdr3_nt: TGTGCCACCTTAGCGGGTAGCGGGAGGGTGGGGAGCACAGATACGCAGTATTTT

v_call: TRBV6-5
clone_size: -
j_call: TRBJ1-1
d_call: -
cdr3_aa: CASSFLRTERVTEAFF
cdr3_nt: TGTGCCAGCAGTTTCCTCCGGACAGAGAGGGTTACTGAAGCTTTCTTT

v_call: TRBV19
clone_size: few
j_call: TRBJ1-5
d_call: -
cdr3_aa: CASSMAGIRHF
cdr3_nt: TGTGCCAGTAGTATGGCAGGAATCAGGCATTTT

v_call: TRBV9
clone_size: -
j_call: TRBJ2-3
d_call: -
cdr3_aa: CASSAGETLTDTQYF
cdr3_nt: TGTGCCAGCAGCGCAGGGGAGACTCTCACAGATACGCAGTATTTT